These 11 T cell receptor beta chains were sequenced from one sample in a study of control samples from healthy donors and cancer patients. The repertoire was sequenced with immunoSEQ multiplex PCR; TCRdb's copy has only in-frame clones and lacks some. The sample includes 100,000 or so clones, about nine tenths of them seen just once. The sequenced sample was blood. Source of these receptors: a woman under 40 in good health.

CDR3 protein: CASSDLQGPNEKLFF. For the CDR3, the DNA is TGTGCCAGTAGTGACCTACAGGGACCAAATGAAAAACTGTTTTTT. The chain combines TRBV19 with TRBJ1-4, with D perhaps matching TRBD1 (6 bases). Germline CDR1 and CDR2: LNHDA and SQIVND (reference sequence). The ends were cut back, 5 bases at V and 5 bases at J, with 15 bases in the middle. CDR3 length: 15 amino acids.

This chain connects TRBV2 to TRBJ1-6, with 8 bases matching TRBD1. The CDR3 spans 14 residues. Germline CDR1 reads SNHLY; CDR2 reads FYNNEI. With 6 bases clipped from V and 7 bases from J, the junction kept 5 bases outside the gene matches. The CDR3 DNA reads TGTGCCAGCAGGACAGGGGCCTCCAATTCACCCCTCCACTTT. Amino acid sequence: CASRTGASNSPLHF.

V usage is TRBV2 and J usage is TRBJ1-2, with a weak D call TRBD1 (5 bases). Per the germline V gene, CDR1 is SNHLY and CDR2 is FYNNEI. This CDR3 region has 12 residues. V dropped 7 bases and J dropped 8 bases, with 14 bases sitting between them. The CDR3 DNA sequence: TGTGCCAGCACTCCCGGGACTCTAGGCTACACCTTC. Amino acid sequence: CASTPGTLGYTF.

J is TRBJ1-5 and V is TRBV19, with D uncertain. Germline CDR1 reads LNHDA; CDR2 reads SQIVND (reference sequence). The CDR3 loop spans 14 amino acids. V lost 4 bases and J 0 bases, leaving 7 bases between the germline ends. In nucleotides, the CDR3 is TGTGCCAGTAGTACCGGGGTTAGCAATCAGCCCCAGCATTTT. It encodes CASSTGVSNQPQHF.

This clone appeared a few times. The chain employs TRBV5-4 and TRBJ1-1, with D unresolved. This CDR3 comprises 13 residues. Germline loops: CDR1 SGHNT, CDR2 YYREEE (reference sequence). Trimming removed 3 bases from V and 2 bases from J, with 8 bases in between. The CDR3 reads CASSWTLNTEAFF. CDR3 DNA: TGTGCCAGCAGCTGGACGCTTAACACTGAAGCTTTCTTT.

The CDR3 DNA is TGTGCCAGCAGCCAGGACAGGGGGCGCGTGGCTTTCTTT. Amino acids: CASSQDRGRVAFF. The rearrangement joins TRBV3-1 (or the pseudogene TRBV3-2) to TRBJ1-1; 11 bases match TRBD1. Trimming at V came to 3 bases and at J to 11 bases, leaving 5 bases not matched to a gene. Germline CDR1 LGHDT, CDR2 YNNKEL (reference sequence). This CDR3 has 13 amino acids.

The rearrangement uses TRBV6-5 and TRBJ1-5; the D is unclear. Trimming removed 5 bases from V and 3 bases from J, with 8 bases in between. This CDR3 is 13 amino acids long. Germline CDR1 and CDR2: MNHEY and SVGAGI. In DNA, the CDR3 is TGTGCCAGCAGTCGACAAATCAATCAGCCCCAGCATTTT. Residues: CASSRQINQPQHF.

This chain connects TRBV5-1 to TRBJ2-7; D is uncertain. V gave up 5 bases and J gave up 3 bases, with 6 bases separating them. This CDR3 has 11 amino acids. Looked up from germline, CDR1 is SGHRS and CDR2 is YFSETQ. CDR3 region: CASSSVYEQYF. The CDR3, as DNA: TGCGCCAGCAGTTCTGTCTACGAGCAGTACTTC.

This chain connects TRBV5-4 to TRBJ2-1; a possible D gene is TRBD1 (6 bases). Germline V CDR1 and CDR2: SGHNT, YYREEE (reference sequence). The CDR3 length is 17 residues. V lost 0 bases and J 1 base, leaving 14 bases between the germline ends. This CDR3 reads CASSLGYREPSYNEQFF. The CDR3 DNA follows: TGTGCCAGCAGCTTGGGTTACAGGGAACCATCCTACAATGAGCAGTTCTTC.

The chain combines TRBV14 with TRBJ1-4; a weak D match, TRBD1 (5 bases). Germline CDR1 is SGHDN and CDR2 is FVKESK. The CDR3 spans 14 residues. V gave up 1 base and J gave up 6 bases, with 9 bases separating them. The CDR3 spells CASSQARVDEKLFF. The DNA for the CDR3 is TGTGCCAGCAGCCAAGCCAGGGTGGATGAAAAACTGTTTTTT.

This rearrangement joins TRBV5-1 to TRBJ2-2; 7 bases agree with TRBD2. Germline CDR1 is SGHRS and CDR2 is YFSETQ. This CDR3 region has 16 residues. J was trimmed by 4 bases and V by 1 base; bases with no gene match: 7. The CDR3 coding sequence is TGCGCCAGCAGCTTGATGGGCGGGAGTCTCACCGGGGAGCTGTTTTTT. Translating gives CASSLMGGSLTGELFF.